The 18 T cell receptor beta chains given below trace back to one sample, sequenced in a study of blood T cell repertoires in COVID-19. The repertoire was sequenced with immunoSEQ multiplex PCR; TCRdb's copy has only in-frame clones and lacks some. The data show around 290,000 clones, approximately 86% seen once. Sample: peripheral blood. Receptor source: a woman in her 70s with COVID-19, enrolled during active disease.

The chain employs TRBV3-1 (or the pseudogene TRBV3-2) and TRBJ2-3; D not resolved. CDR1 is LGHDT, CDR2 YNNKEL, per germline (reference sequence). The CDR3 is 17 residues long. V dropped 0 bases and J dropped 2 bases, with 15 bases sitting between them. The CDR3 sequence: CASSQDLGYTLTDTQYF. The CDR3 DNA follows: TGTGCCAGCAGCCAAGATCTAGGATACACCCTCACAGATACGCAGTATTTT.

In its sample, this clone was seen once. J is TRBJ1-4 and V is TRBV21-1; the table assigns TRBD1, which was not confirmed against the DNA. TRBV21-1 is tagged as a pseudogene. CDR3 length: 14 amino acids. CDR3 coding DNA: TGTGCCAGCGGACTAACAGGGGTAGAAGAAAAACTGTTTTTT. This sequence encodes CASGLTGVEEKLFF.

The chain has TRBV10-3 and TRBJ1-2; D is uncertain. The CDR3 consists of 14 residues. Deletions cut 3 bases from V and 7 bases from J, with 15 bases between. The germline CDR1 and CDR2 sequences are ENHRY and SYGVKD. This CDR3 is CAISDSGRDGGYTF. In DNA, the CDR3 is TGTGCCATCAGTGATTCCGGGAGGGATGGTGGCTACACCTTC.

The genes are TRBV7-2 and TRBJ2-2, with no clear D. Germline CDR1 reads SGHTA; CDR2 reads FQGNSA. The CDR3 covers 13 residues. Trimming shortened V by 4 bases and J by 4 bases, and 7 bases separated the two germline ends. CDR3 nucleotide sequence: TGTGCCAGCAGCTCGTACAGCACCGGGGAGCTGTTTTTT. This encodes CASSSYSTGELFF.

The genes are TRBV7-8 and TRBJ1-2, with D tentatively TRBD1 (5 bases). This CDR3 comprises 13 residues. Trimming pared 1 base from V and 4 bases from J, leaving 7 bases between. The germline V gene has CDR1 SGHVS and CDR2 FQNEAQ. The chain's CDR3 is CASSLGGVYGYTF. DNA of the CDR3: TGTGCCAGCAGCTTAGGGGGCGTCTATGGCTACACCTTC.

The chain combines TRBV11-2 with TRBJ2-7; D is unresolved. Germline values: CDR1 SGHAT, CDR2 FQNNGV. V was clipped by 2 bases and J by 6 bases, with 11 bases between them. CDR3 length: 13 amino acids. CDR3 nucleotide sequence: TGTGCCAGCAGCTTACCCAGTATAAGCGAGCAGTACTTC. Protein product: CASSLPSISEQYF.

CDR3 sequence reads: CASSLSGGPGGYTF. As DNA, the CDR3 is TGTGCCAGCAGTTTATCAGGGGGTCCGGGTGGCTACACCTTC. V is TRBV27 and J is TRBJ1-2, with D perhaps matching TRBD1 (6 bases). The germline CDR1 and CDR2 sequences are MNHEY and SMNVEV (reference sequence). This CDR3 comprises 14 residues. V gave up 0 bases and J gave up 7 bases, with 12 bases separating them.

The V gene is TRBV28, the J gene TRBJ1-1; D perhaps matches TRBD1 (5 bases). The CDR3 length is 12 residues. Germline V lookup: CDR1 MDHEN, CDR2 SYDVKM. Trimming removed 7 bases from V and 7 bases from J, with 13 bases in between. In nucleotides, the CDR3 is TGTGCCAGCATCCTTCAGGGCTTTGAAGCTTTCTTT. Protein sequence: CASILQGFEAFF.

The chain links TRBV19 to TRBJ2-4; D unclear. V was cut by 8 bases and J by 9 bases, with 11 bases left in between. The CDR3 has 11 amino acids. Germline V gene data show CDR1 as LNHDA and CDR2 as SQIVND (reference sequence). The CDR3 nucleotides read TGTGCCAGTGGCCCCTCTGGCATTCAGTACTTC. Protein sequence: CASGPSGIQYF.

The CDR3 DNA sequence: TGTGCCAGCACCCTCGGGGGGGTTCTTTACAATGAGCAGTTCTTC. It encodes CASTLGGVLYNEQFF. The chain combines TRBV5-6 with TRBJ2-1, with 8 positions matching TRBD2. CDR1 SGHDT and CDR2 YYEEEE come from the germline V gene. V gave up 6 bases and J gave up 4 bases; unmatched junction bases: 9. The CDR3 is made up of 15 amino acids.

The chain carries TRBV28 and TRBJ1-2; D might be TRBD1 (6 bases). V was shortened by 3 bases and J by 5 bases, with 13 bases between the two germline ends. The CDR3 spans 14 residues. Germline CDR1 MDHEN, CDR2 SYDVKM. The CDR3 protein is CASSLTRGQYGYTF. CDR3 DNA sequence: TGTGCCAGCAGTTTGACCAGGGGCCAATATGGCTACACCTTC.

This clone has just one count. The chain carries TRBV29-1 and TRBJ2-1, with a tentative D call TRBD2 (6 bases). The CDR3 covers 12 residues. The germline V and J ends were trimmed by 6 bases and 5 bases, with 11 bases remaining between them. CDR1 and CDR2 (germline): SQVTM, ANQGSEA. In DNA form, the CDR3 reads TGCAGCGTGCCGGGACTCAACAATGAGCAGTTCTTC. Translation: CSVPGLNNEQFF.

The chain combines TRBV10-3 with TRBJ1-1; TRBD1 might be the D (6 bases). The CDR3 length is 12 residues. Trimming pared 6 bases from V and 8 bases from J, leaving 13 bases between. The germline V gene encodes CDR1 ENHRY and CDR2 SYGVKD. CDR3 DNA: TGTGCCATCAGCTCGTCCGACAGGGAAGCTTTCTTT. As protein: CAISSSDREAFF.

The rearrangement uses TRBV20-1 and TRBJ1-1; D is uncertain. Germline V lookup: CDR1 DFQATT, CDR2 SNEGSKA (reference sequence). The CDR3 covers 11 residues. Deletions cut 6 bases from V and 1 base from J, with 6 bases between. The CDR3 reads CSAPGNTEAFF. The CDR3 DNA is TGCAGTGCCCCGGGGAACACTGAAGCTTTCTTT.

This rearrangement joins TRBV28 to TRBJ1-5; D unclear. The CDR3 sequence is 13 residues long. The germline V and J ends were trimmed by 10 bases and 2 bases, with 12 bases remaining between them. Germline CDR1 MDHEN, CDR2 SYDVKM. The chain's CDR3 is CATGHRGNQPQHF. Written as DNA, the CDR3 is TGTGCCACCGGCCACAGAGGCAATCAGCCCCAGCATTTT.

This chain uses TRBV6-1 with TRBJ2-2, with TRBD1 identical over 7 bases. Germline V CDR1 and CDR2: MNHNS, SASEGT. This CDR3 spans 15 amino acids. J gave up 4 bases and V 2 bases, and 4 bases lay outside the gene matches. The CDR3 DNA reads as TGTGCCAGCAGTGAATTACAGGGGTTCACCGGGGAGCTGTTTTTT. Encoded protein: CASSELQGFTGELFF.

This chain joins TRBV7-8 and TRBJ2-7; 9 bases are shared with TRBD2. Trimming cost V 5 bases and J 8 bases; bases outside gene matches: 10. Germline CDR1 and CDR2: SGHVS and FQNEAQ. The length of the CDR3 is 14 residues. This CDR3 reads CASSPKVAGEQQYF. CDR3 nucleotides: TGTGCCAGCAGCCCTAAAGTAGCGGGGGAACAGCAGTACTTC.

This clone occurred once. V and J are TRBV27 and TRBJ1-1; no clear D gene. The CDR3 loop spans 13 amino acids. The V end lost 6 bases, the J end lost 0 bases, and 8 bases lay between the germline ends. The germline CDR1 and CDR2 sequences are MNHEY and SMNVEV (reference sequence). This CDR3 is CASSPYVNTEAFF. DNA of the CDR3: TGTGCCAGCAGCCCGTATGTGAACACTGAAGCTTTCTTT.